Sequencing of this TCR beta chain was carried out in a study of CD8 T cells in ankylosing spondylitis. This clonotype was counted between two and nine times. Its antigen is still unknown. Trimming took off 5 bases at V and 7 bases at J, with 11 bases between the two ends. The CDR3 has 13 amino acids. Per the germline V gene, CDR1 is SGHAT and CDR2 is FQNNGV. Study findings and constraints: It was reported that disease-linked clones were significantly enriched in matched ankylosing spondylitis synovial fluid. Typical of ankylosing spondylitis blood, it appeared, was a TCR beta motif of eight highly homologous variants.

Each CDR3 protein is one row after TCRdb ran MiXCR on the 5' RACE reads. Of 450,000 to 550,000 distinct CDR3 sequences listed, about 5.2% are singletons. The chain combines TRBV11-2 with TRBJ1-4, with D uncertain. The sequencing sample was made of blood, either unsorted or a sorted T cell fraction (not recorded which). The clonotype originates from a male donor with ankylosing spondylitis. CDR3: CASSPLQVEKLFF. CDR3 sequence (DNA): TGTGCCAGCAGCCCTCTTCAGGTTGAAAAACTGTTTTTT.